This T cell receptor beta chain was obtained from a study of blood T cell repertoires in COVID-19 (dated by TCRdb to 2019 to 2021). Regarding the study in general: Samples from collaborators originated in the United States, Italy and Spain and spanned both the acute and convalescent phases of COVID-19. The material from the prospective study consisted of cDNA or gDNA derived from T cells, B-cell-depleted T cells, or PBMCs. Deeply sampled blood TCRbeta repertoires from subjects exposed to, actively infected with, or recovered from COVID-19 were included in the dataset. A freely available public database, intended as a resource for researchers studying the immune response to SARS-CoV-2, is where the repertoires were released. Samples came from the ongoing ImmuneRACE study (first 160 participants) plus 1,254 subjects from 6 global collaborators. The sample metadata nearly always contained a de-identified subject ID, COVID-19 status, age in years and sex. Where available, HLA class I and class II types were obtained from metadata supplied by the sample provider rather than from assay-based typing.

With regard to this clone: Its antigen target is currently unknown. Nothing much larger sits one base from this clone, and base qualities are not available.

Whole blood was collected in K2EDTA tubes by collaborating institutions according to the institutions' own protocols. For TCRbeta analysis, collaborators shipped samples as frozen whole blood, isolated PBMCs, or DNA extracted from either of those sample types. TCRbeta CDR3 regions were amplified from genomic DNA using the immunoSEQ Assay, a bias-controlled multiplex PCR. Regarding the original processing steps: The number of nucleated cells in each sample was estimated by amplification of reference gene primers within the assay. To quantify the absolute abundance of each unique TCRbeta CDR3 rearrangement, sequence reads were collapsed and filtered. For each sample, productive Simpson clonality was calculated as the square root of Simpson's diversity index over productive rearrangements. TCRdb holds this immuneACCESS table with in-frame rearrangements only. Some clones are missing; in checked studies, unresolved V genes explain under half, and the rest has no known cause. The V and J calls and the clone size are those of that table, but D and trimming were determined from the DNA. The sample table records 650,000 to 800,000 clones; 70% to 90% of these occur just once. The top ten constitute more than 0.25% of the sample.

Study-level results and caveats: The amount of clinical and demographic metadata varied by source and participant and was provided uncurated.

There are 15 amino acids in the CDR3, from cysteine to phenylalanine inclusive. The kept DNA is CDR3 alone, 45 bases in frame from the first base. CDR1 is given as LNHDA and CDR2 as SQIVND, both from the germline V gene (reference sequence). Here V drops 1 base and J drops 9 bases, and the junction holds 6 bases not matched to any gene. The chain is made from TRBV19 and TRBJ1-6; 7 bases in the middle match TRBD1. The sequenced sample was peripheral blood. This TCR came from a young woman with acute or convalescent COVID-19. The DNA is TGTGCCAGTAGTATAGGACAGGGCCTGGGTTCACCCCTCCACTTT. Its protein product is CASSIGQGLGSPLHF.